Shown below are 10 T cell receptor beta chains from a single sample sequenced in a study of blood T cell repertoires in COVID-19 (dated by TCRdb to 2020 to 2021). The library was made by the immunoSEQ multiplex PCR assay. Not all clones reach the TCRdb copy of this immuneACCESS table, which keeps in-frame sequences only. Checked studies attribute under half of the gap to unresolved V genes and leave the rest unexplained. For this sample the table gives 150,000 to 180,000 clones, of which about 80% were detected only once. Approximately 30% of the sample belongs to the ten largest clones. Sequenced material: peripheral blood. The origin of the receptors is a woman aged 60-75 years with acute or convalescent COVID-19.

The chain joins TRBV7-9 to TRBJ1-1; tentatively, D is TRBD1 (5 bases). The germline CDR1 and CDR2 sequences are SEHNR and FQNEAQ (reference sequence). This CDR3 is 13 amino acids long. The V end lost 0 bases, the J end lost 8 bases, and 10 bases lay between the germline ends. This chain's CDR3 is CASSLAGPGEAFF. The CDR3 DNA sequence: TGTGCCAGCAGCTTAGCGGGTCCAGGGGAAGCTTTCTTT.

The CDR3 nucleotides are TGTGCCAGCAGCCAATCTACAGGGCACGAGCAGTACTTC. Residues: CASSQSTGHEQYF. This sequence joins TRBV7-3 and TRBJ2-7; D is possibly TRBD1 (6 bases). V was cut by 5 bases and J by 5 bases, with 13 bases left in between. CDR1 is SGHTA and CDR2 is FQGTGA in the germline V gene. The CDR3 runs 13 residues.

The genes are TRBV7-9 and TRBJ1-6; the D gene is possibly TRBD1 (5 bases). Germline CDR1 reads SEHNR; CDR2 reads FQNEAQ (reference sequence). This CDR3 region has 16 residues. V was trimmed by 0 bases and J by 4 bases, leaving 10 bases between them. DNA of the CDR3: TGTGCCAGCAGCTTAGCAGGGGCTAAATATAATTCACCCCTCCACTTT. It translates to CASSLAGAKYNSPLHF.

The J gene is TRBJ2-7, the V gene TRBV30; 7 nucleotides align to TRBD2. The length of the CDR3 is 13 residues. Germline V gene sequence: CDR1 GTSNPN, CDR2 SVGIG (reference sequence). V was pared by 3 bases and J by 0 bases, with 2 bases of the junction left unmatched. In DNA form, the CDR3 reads TGTGCCTGGAGCGGGGGGTACTCCTACGAGCAGTACTTC. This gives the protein CAWSGGYSYEQYF.

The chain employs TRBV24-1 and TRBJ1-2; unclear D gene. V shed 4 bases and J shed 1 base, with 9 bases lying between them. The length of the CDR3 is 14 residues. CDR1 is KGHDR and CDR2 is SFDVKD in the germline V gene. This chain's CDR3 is CATSDREINYGYTF. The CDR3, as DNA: TGTGCCACCAGTGACCGGGAGATTAACTATGGCTACACCTTC.

The CDR3 protein is CASSLDTGTGNTGELFF. The CDR3 DNA is TGTGCCAGCAGCTTGGACACCGGGACAGGAAACACCGGGGAGCTGTTTTTT. The chain couples TRBV5-6 to TRBJ2-2, with 8 bases lining up with TRBD1. This CDR3 spans 17 amino acids. Looked up from germline, CDR1 is SGHDT and CDR2 is YYEEEE. V lost 0 bases to trimming and J lost 2 bases; unmatched junction nucleotides: 6. Full variable domain (rest looked up from reference TRBV5-6 and TRBJ2-2): DAGVTQSPTHLIKTRGQQVTLRCSPKSGHDTVSWYQQALGQGPQFIFQYYEEEERQRGNFPDRFSGHQFPNYSSELNVNALLLGDSALYLCASSLDTGTGNTGELFFGEGSRLTVL.

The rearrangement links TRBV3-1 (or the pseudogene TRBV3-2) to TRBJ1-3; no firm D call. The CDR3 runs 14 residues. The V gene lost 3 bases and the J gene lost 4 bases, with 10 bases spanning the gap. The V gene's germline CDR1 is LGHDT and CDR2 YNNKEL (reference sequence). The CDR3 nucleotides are TGTGCCAGCAGCCACTCGTCGTCGGGAAACACCATATATTTT. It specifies CASSHSSSGNTIYF.

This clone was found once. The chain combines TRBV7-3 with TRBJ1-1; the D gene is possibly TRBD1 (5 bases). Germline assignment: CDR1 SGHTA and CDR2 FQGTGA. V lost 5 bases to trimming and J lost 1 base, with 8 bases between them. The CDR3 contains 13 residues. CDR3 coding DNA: TGTGCCAGCAGCCGACAGAAGAACACTGAAGCTTTCTTT. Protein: CASSRQKNTEAFF. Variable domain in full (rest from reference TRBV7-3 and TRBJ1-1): GAGVSQTPSNKVTEKGKYVELRCDPISGHTALYWYRQSLGQGPEFLIYFQGTGAADDSGLPNDRFFAVRPEGSVSTLKIQRTERGDSAVYLCASSRQKNTEAFFGQGTRLTVV.

This CDR3 is CASSYSGREGYGYTF. DNA of the CDR3: TGCGCCAGCAGCTACTCAGGGAGGGAGGGCTATGGCTACACCTTC. The V gene is TRBV5-1, the J gene TRBJ1-2, with D tentatively TRBD1 (5 bases). The CDR3 sequence is 15 residues long. Trimming removed 3 bases at V and 4 bases at J, with 16 bases between. Germline values: CDR1 SGHRS, CDR2 YFSETQ.

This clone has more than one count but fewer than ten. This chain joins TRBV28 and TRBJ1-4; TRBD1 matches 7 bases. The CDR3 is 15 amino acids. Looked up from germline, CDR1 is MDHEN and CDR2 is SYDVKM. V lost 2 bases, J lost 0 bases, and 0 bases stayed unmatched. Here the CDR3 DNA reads TGTGCCAGCAGTTTACAGGGGGCAACTAATGAAAAACTGTTTTTT. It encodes CASSLQGATNEKLFF.